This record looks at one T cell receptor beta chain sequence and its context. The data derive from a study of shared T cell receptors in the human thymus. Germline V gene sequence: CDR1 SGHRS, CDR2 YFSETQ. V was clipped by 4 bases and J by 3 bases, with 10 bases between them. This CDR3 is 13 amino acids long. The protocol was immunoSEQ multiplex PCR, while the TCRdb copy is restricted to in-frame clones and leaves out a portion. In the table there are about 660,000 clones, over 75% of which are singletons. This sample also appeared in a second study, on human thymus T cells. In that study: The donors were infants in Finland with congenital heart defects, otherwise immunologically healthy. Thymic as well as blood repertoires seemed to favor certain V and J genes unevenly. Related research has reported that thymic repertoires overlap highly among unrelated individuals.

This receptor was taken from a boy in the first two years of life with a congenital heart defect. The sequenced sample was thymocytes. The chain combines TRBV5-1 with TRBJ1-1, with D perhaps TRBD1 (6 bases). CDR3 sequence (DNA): TGCGCCAGCAGCGTTAACAGGGACACTGAAGCTTTCTTT. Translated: CASSVNRDTEAFF. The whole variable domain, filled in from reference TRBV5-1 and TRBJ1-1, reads KAGVTQTPRYLIKTRGQQVTLSCSPISGHRSVSWYQQTPGQGLQFLFEYFSETQRNKGNFPGRFSGRQFSNSRSEMNVSTLELGDSALYLCASSVNRDTEAFFGQGTRLTVV.